This T cell receptor (beta chain) derives from a study of blood T cell repertoires in COVID-19. Whole-study context: There were acute and convalescent COVID-19 samples, and they came from the United States, Italy and Spain.

As originally analysed: Researchers report that nucleated cell counts were estimated from reference gene primer amplification. Produced via immunoSEQ multiplex PCR; TCRdb's table is partial and in-frame only. That table is the source of V, J and clone size, and D and trimming were worked out from the DNA. The table lists around 260,000 clones, roughly 86% of them singletons. This CDR3 has 17 residues. V dropped 5 bases and J dropped 4; count of bases not matched to a gene: 10. CDR1 and CDR2 from the germline V gene are SGHAT and FQNNGV. A Seattle source enrolled patients during active infection and followed them longitudinally.

The V gene is TRBV11-2, the J gene TRBJ2-3; TRBD2 agrees at 12 bases. The clonotype originates from a woman aged 60-75 years with COVID-19, enrolled during active disease. Sequences were obtained from peripheral blood. The CDR3 DNA sequence: TGTGCCAGCAGCCCGACTAGCGGGAGACCTAAGGCAGATACGCAGTATTTT. Amino acid sequence: CASSPTSGRPKADTQYF.